The present T cell receptor beta chain was sequenced within a study of tumor and adjacent non-tumor tissue in lung cancer. Overall study context: Aged roughly 31 to 76 years, patients included roughly ten men and a few women with stage I to III disease. On average, productive TCRbeta reads reached around 4 million per sample.

The study's findings and limits: Significantly higher TCR diversity was found in tumor than normal lung.

A modified ARM-PCR protocol with three rounds of nested PCR amplified TCRbeta. TCRdb processed the multiplex PCR reads anew with MiXCR; each CDR3 protein has one entry. This table holds 75,000 to 100,000 distinct CDR3 sequences, just over 65% found once. This sample's RNA came from whole unsorted tissue. Between August and November 2014, newly diagnosed, chemotherapy-naive lung cancer patients underwent thoracic surgery in China. This clonotype was seen many times. No antigen is known for it. CDR3 length equals 16 residues. The J segment lost 2 bases and the V segment lost 4 bases, leaving 2 bases of the junction unmatched.

The sample comprised lung tumor tissue. V usage is TRBV12-3 or TRBV12-4 and J usage is TRBJ2-5, with 15 bases lining up with TRBD2. The origin of this receptor is a man in his 60s with non-small cell lung cancer. The CDR3 sequence is CASSWGLAGGQETQYF. CDR3 sequence (DNA): TGTGCCAGCAGTTGGGGACTAGCGGGGGGACAAGAGACCCAGTACTTC.